This is a list of T cell receptor beta chains from one sample in a study of blood T cell repertoires in COVID-19. The data were produced by immunoSEQ multiplex PCR, yet TCRdb's version contains in-frame clones alone and is incomplete. The repertoire holds around 150,000 clones, with 85% as singletons. Sequencing used PBMCs or T cells enriched from blood (not recorded which). The receptors derive from a woman in her forties who had recovered from COVID-19. Both conserved end residues are part of each CDR3. The D gene is left open where the match is weak. Clone size is not always given. Where it is, it says once, few, many or a class for expanded clones.

NA | TRBJ1-5 | TRBV10-2 | TRBD1 | CASRATGDSNQPQHF | TGCGCCAGCAGAGCTACAGGGGACAGCAATCAGCCCCAGCATTTT
once | TRBJ2-7 | TRBV7-2 | TRBD1 | CASSPTDRVGQYF | TGTGCCAGCAGCCCAACGGACAGGGTCGGTCAGTACTTC
NA | TRBJ2-1 | TRBV5-1 | TRBD2 | CASSSSGRNNNEQFF | TGCGCCAGCAGCTCGAGCGGGAGGAATAACAATGAGCAGTTCTTC
NA | TRBJ1-6 | TRBV29-1 | NA | CSQVGAYNSPLHF | TGCAGCCAAGTAGGGGCGTATAATTCACCCCTCCACTTT
NA | TRBJ2-7 | TRBV5-1 | NA | CASSSARGGSYEQYF | TGCGCCAGCAGCTCGGCGAGGGGGGGATCCTACGAGCAGTACTTC
NA | TRBJ2-1 | TRBV7-7 | TRBD2 | CASSLAAGGDNEQFF | TGTGCCAGCAGCTTAGCGGCGGGGGGAGACAATGAGCAGTTCTTC
NA | TRBJ1-1 | TRBV11-2 | NA | CASSLQGNKNTEAFF | TGTGCCAGCAGCTTACAGGGGAATAAGAACACTGAAGCTTTCTTT
few | TRBJ1-1 | TRBV7-6 | NA | CASSPGKNTEAFF | TGTGCCAGCAGCCCCGGGAAGAACACTGAAGCTTTCTTT
once | TRBJ2-7 | TRBV2 | TRBD1 | CASSWTGDYEQYF | TGTGCCAGCAGTTGGACAGGGGACTACGAGCAGTACTTC
NA | TRBJ1-2 | TRBV6-5 | NA | CASTSLRDGYTF | TGTGCCAGCACTTCACTCCGGGATGGCTACACCTTC
NA | TRBJ1-1 | TRBV29-1 | NA | CSGRGTMNTEAFF | TGCAGCGGGAGAGGAACTATGAACACTGAAGCTTTCTTT
few | TRBJ2-6 | TRBV9 | NA | CASSVGRDRGNVLTF | TGTGCCAGCAGCGTAGGGAGGGACCGGGGTAACGTCCTGACTTTC
NA | TRBJ1-2 | TRBV3-1/TRBV3-2 | NA | CASSQTEYYGYTF | TGTGCCAGCAGCCAGACGGAGTACTATGGCTACACCTTC
NA | TRBJ2-1 | TRBV9 | TRBD2 | CASSGALTSGGAVEQFF | TGTGCCAGCAGCGGGGCTCTTACTAGCGGGGGGGCCGTTGAGCAGTTCTTC
few | TRBJ2-7 | TRBV9 | NA | CASSVGPDSDYEQYF | TGTGCCAGCAGCGTAGGCCCGGACAGTGACTACGAGCAGTACTTC
NA | TRBJ1-5 | TRBV28 | NA | CASSPKAERYQPQHF | TGTGCCAGCAGTCCTAAGGCGGAGAGATATCAGCCCCAGCATTTT
NA | TRBJ2-5 | TRBV6-5 | TRBD1 | CASSEDRGEETQYF | TGTGCCAGCAGCGAGGACAGGGGGGAAGAGACCCAGTACTTC
NA | TRBJ1-2 | TRBV4-1 | NA | CASSQDRGGQDGYTF | TGCGCCAGCAGCCAAGATAGGGGGGGGCAAGATGGCTACACCTTC
few | TRBJ1-5 | TRBV7-8 | TRBD1 | CASSGRGTAYSNQPQHF | TGTGCCAGCAGCGGACGAGGGACAGCTTATAGCAATCAGCCCCAGCATTTT
NA | TRBJ1-2 | TRBV7-9 | TRBD1 | CASSLGTGKGYTF | TGTGCCAGCAGCTTAGGGACAGGGAAAGGCTACACCTTC
NA | TRBJ2-1 | TRBV2 | TRBD2 | CASKGLAGGPQFDEQFF | TGTGCCAGCAAGGGACTAGCGGGGGGGCCTCAGTTCGATGAGCAGTTCTTC
NA | TRBJ1-2 | TRBV23-1 | TRBD1 | CASSQCGTGGSGYTF | TGCGCCAGCAGTCAATGCGGGACAGGGGGCAGTGGCTACACCTTC
NA | TRBJ2-5 | TRBV6-5 | TRBD1 | CASNPRGRPETQYF | TGTGCCAGCAATCCCAGGGGGCGCCCAGAGACCCAGTACTTC
once | TRBJ2-1 | TRBV7-9 | NA | CASSFPVQLDGISNEQFF | TGTGCCAGCAGCTTCCCCGTGCAACTAGATGGGATAAGCAATGAGCAGTTCTTC
NA | TRBJ1-1 | TRBV19 | NA | CASSNRQATEAFF | TGTGCCAGTAGTAATCGACAGGCCACTGAAGCTTTCTTT
NA | TRBJ1-4 | TRBV6-6 | TRBD1 | CASSRDREGEKLFF | TGTGCCAGCAGCAGGGACAGGGAAGGGGAAAAACTGTTTTTT
NA | TRBJ1-2 | TRBV9 | NA | CASSDTGNYGYTF | TGTGCCAGCAGCGATACAGGAAACTATGGCTACACCTTC
few | TRBJ2-1 | TRBV7-8 | TRBD2 | CASSLVIAGGREQFF | TGTGCCAGCAGCTTAGTAATAGCGGGGGGGCGCGAGCAGTTCTTC
NA | TRBJ2-7 | TRBV11-2 | TRBD1 | CASSWDRVGSYEQYF | TGTGCCAGCAGCTGGGACAGGGTCGGCTCCTACGAGCAGTACTTC
NA | TRBJ2-3 | TRBV6-6 | NA | CASSLLLDTQYF | TGTGCCAGCAGTCTCCTGTTGGATACGCAGTATTTT
NA | TRBJ2-7 | TRBV5-1 | NA | CASSQGRDIEAYEQYF | TGCGCCAGCAGCCAAGGTAGGGACATCGAGGCCTACGAGCAGTACTTC
NA | TRBJ1-1 | TRBV5-6 | NA | CASSSGRLNTEAFF | TGTGCCAGCAGCTCGGGTCGGCTGAACACTGAAGCTTTCTTT
NA | TRBJ2-2 | TRBV5-1 | TRBD1 | CASWDSLSPGELFF | TGCGCCAGCTGGGACAGCCTCTCACCGGGGGAGCTGTTTTTT
NA | TRBJ1-2 | TRBV2 | TRBD1 | CASSGWTGGYYGYTF | TGTGCCAGCAGTGGATGGACAGGGGGCTACTATGGCTACACCTTC
NA | TRBJ1-2 | TRBV24-1 | TRBD1 | CATSDPGQGVDGYTF | TGTGCCACCAGTGATCCTGGACAGGGGGTAGATGGCTACACCTTC
once | TRBJ2-3 | TRBV19 | NA | CASTPRGSDADTQYF | TGTGCCAGTACTCCCAGGGGCTCGGACGCAGATACGCAGTATTTT
NA | TRBJ2-1 | TRBV6-5 | NA | CASRTEYNEQFF | TGTGCCAGCAGGACTGAGTACAATGAGCAGTTCTTC
NA | TRBJ1-2 | TRBV25-1 | TRBD1 | CATKQGAGGYTF | TGTGCCACCAAACAGGGGGCTGGAGGCTACACCTTC
few | TRBJ1-4 | TRBV19 | NA | CASTPGAATNEKLFF | TGTGCCAGTACTCCTGGGGCTGCAACTAATGAAAAACTGTTTTTT
NA | TRBJ2-5 | TRBV5-1 | TRBD1 | CASRKTGTQETQYF | TGCGCCAGCAGAAAGACAGGGACCCAAGAGACCCAGTACTTC
NA | TRBJ2-2 | TRBV5-1 | TRBD2 | CASSTSGLNTGELFF | TGCGCCAGCAGCACTAGCGGGCTTAACACCGGGGAGCTGTTTTTT